Each of the 9 T cell receptor beta chains below was sequenced from the same sample in a study of a mutant IDH1 vaccine in newly diagnosed glioma. Their specific antigens are unknown. Time point reported: week 11, during vaccination. With topical imiquimod, each dose of the vaccine consisted of 300 ug of mutant IDH1 20-mer peptide. Clones were read by immunoSEQ multiplex PCR, and TCRdb kept only the in-frame ones, dropping some. The sample carries tens of thousands of clones, about 80% recorded once. Sequences were derived from PBMCs, sampled from a glioma patient whose treatment included an IDH1 peptide vaccine. The source is a man aged 50 to 59 with glioma.

The V gene is TRBV5-1, the J gene TRBJ2-5; the D is unclear. Looked up from germline, CDR1 is SGHRS and CDR2 is YFSETQ. This CDR3 has 13 amino acids. The ends were cut back, 4 bases at V and 1 base at J, with 8 bases in the middle. CDR3 DNA sequence: TGCGCCAGCAGCCTCGGCTTCCAAGAGACCCAGTACTTC. Amino acids: CASSLGFQETQYF. Drawing the rest from reference TRBV5-1 and TRBJ2-5, the complete variable domain is KAGVTQTPRYLIKTRGQQVTLSCSPISGHRSVSWYQQTPGQGLQFLFEYFSETQRNKGNFPGRFSGRQFSNSRSEMNVSTLELGDSALYLCASSLGFQETQYFGPGTRLLVL.

This clone was counted a few times. The gene calls are TRBV5-1 and TRBJ1-2; weak D call: TRBD1 (6 bases). There are 15 residues in the CDR3. V lost 1 base and J 4 bases, leaving 14 bases between the germline ends. Germline-derived CDR1 and CDR2 are SGHRS and YFSETQ. The CDR3: CASSLSPGDGYGYTF. Written as DNA, the CDR3 is TGCGCCAGCAGCTTGTCTCCAGGGGATGGCTATGGCTACACCTTC.

This clone appeared a single time. This chain connects TRBV6-1 to TRBJ1-3, with unresolved D. Between the trimmed V and J ends, which lost 6 bases and 3 bases, there was a span of 15 bases. Germline V gene data show CDR1 as MNHNS and CDR2 as SASEGT. The CDR3 contains 15 residues. CDR3 protein: CASRIDTRGGNTIYF. CDR3 bases: TGTGCCAGCAGGATCGACACGCGGGGTGGAAACACCATATATTTT.

J is TRBJ1-3 and V is TRBV7-2, with a tentative D call TRBD1 (5 bases). The CDR3 covers 15 residues. The germline CDR1 and CDR2 sequences are SGHTA and FQGNSA. Trimming took 5 bases from V and 2 from J, leaving 13 bases between them. This CDR3 reads CASSQQVGPGNTIYF. CDR3 nucleotides: TGTGCCAGCAGCCAACAAGTGGGACCTGGAAACACCATATATTTT.

V and J are TRBV19 and TRBJ2-2; 9 nucleotides line up with TRBD2. The J segment lost 6 bases and the V segment lost 9 bases, leaving 5 bases of the junction unmatched. CDR3 length equals 13 residues. Germline-derived CDR1 and CDR2 are LNHDA and SQIVND (reference sequence). The CDR3 DNA is TGTGCCAGCCAGAAGCGGGAGGCCGGGGAGCTGTTTTTT. It translates to CASQKREAGELFF.

The CDR3 is CAIIATSGVATGELFF. The CDR3, as DNA: TGTGCCATCATCGCGACTAGCGGGGTAGCGACCGGGGAGCTGTTTTTT. J is TRBJ2-2 and V is TRBV10-3; 11 bases match TRBD2. The ends lost 7 bases at V and 5 bases at J; junction bases unmatched: 9. CDR3 length: 16 residues. Germline V gene lookup returns CDR1 ENHRY and CDR2 SYGVKD.

This chain joins TRBV5-4 and TRBJ2-1; TRBD2 aligns across 7 bases. This CDR3 is built from 16 residues. The germline V gene has CDR1 SGHNT and CDR2 YYREEE (reference sequence). Losses at the gene ends were 0 bases for V and 2 bases for J; bases not matched to a gene: 5. The CDR3 here is CASSLGVAGTYNEQFF. The CDR3 nucleotides read TGTGCCAGCAGCTTGGGTGTAGCGGGTACCTACAATGAGCAGTTCTTC.

The genes are TRBV10-2 and TRBJ2-7; 10 nucleotides agree with TRBD2. V was clipped by 8 bases and J by 4 bases; unmatched bases: 8. This CDR3 has 14 amino acids. The germline gives CDR1 WSHSY, CDR2 SAAADI. CDR3 region: CASGSTSGIYEQYF. CDR3 bases: TGCGCCAGCGGAAGTACTAGCGGGATATACGAGCAGTACTTC.

The genes are TRBV19 and TRBJ1-2; 8 nucleotides match TRBD1. The CDR3 is 15 residues long. Germline V gene lookup returns CDR1 LNHDA and CDR2 SQIVND (reference sequence). Trimming cost V 6 bases and J 0 bases; bases outside gene matches: 6. The CDR3 loop reads CASRETGAANYGYTF. CDR3 bases: TGTGCCAGTAGGGAGACAGGGGCAGCTAACTATGGCTACACCTTC.